The clone carrying this TCR beta chain was seen just once. The antigen remains undetermined. Template material for amplifying TCR beta CDR3 regions consisted of RNA transcripts. HTBI primers were used for first-round RT-PCR of the TCR CDR3. TCRdb reprocessed the multiplex PCR reads via MiXCR and lists one record per CDR3 protein. This sample has 550,000 to 700,000 distinct CDR3 sequences; about half occur once, and the top ten carry about 20%. The data originate from a study of T cells in Graves' hyperthyroidism and ophthalmopathy. The study, taken as a whole, reports: Stable hyperthyroidism was told apart from ophthalmopathy by a model built on 13 V-J features.

The sequencing sample was made of peripheral blood or thyroid tissue (not recorded which). The clonotype comes from an adult woman with Graves' disease, either hyperthyroidism or ophthalmopathy (not recorded which).

The CDR3 region has the DNA TGTGCCAGCACCCTGGGACTAAACACCGGGGAGCTGTTTTTT. This encodes CASTLGLNTGELFF. The chain joins TRBV5-8 to TRBJ2-2; 7 bases are a match to TRBD2. V gave up 6 bases and J gave up 2 bases; unmatched junction bases: 4. Germline assignment: CDR1 SGHTS and CDR2 YDEGEE. The CDR3 covers 14 residues.